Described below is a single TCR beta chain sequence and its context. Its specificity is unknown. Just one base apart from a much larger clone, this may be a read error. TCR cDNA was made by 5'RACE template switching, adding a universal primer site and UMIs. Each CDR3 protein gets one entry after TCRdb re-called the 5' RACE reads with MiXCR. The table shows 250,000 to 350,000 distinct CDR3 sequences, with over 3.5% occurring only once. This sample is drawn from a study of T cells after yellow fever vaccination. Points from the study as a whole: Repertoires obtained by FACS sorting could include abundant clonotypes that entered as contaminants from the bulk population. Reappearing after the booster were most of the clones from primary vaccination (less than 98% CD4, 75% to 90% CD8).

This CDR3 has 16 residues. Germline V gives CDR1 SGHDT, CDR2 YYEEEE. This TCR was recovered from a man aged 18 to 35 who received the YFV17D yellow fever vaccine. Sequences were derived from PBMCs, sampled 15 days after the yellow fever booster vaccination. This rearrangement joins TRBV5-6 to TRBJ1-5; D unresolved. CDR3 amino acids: CASSLAAAVTHQPKHF. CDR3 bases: TGTGCCAGCAGCTTGGCGGCGGCAGTCACGCATCAGCCCAAGCATTTT.